A selection of T cell receptor beta chains follows, all from one sample in a study of cytomegalovirus exposure and HLA in healthy donors. The table came from immunoSEQ multiplex PCR; TCRdb's copy has only in-frame clones and leaves some out. The sample lists 100,000 to 150,000 clones, 94% seen once, with under 1.5% in the top ten. The sample comprised PBMCs. These receptors were collected from a woman aged 18-35 years in good health and CMV-seronegative. CDR3s include the opening cysteine and the closing phenylalanine or tryptophan. Each record gives: J gene, D gene, V gene, clone size, CDR3 DNA, CDR3 protein. D genes are given only for firm matches. Where a row states a size, it is once, few, many or the class of an expanded clone; other rows omit it.

TRBJ1-5 - TRBV4-1 - TGCGCCAGCAGCCAGGTCGACAGGACGTCCAGCCCCCAGCATTTT CASSQVDRTSSPQHF
TRBJ1-6 TRBD1 TRBV10-3 - TGTGCCATCAGTGACGGGACAGTGCGTGGATCACCCCTCCACTTT CAISDGTVRGSPLHF
TRBJ2-7 TRBD2 TRBV9 - TGTGCCAGCAGCGTAGCTTGGGGGGAGGGCCCCTACGAGCAGTACTTC CASSVAWGEGPYEQYF
TRBJ2-1 - TRBV5-8 - TGTGCCAGCAGCAAGGGGTTGGGGCAGTCTTACAATGAGCAGTTCTTC CASSKGLGQSYNEQFF
TRBJ2-1 - TRBV7-9 - TGTGCCAGCAGCTTTATCGTCCAACAGGGCCCTTACAATGAGCAGTTCTTC CASSFIVQQGPYNEQFF
TRBJ2-1 TRBD1 TRBV19 once TGTGCCAGTTCCGACAGGGTTTTCAATGAGCAGTTCTTC CASSDRVFNEQFF
TRBJ1-2 TRBD1 TRBV6-5 - TGTGCCAGCACCGCATCCGCAGGGGGCCCGGGGGGCTACACCTTC CASTASAGGPGGYTF
TRBJ1-1 - TRBV7-8 - TGTGCCAGCAGCCGTACAGCTCCCGGCACTGAAGCTTTCTTT CASSRTAPGTEAFF
TRBJ2-6 TRBD1 TRBV6-1 - TGTGCCAGCAGTGACCGGGACAGGGGGTTAAGACGCTCTGGGGCCAACGTCCTGACTTTC CASSDRDRGLRRSGANVLTF
TRBJ1-4 - TRBV4-1 - TGCGCCAGCAGCCAAGCAAGGGGGTTGAGTGAAAAACTGTTTTTT CASSQARGLSEKLFF
TRBJ1-6 TRBD1 TRBV6-1 - TGTGCCAGCGACAGGGGAAGTGGTAATTCACCCCTCCACTTT CASDRGSGNSPLHF
TRBJ2-3 TRBD1 TRBV5-1 - TGCGCCAGCAGCCTGGAGACAGGGAACACAGATACGCAGTATTTT CASSLETGNTDTQYF
TRBJ2-3 - TRBV28 - TGTGCCAGCAGTTTCGGCAGGGGAACAGATACGCAGTATTTT CASSFGRGTDTQYF
TRBJ1-1 - TRBV19 - TGTGCCAGTAGTATTAGGGGGGGAATGAAAAACACTGAAGCTTTCTTT CASSIRGGMKNTEAFF
TRBJ1-5 TRBD1 TRBV28 - TGTGCCAGCAGCAAAGGGGGCGGAGATCAGCCCCAGCATTTT CASSKGGGDQPQHF
TRBJ2-7 TRBD2 TRBV5-6 - TGTGCCAGCAGCTGGGGTGGGCTAGCGGGGGTAAACGAGCAGTACTTC CASSWGGLAGVNEQYF
TRBJ1-3 - TRBV4-1 - TGCGCCAGCAGCCAACCGGGGGGTTCAGTTGGAAACACCATATATTTT CASSQPGGSVGNTIYF
TRBJ1-2 - TRBV5-1 - TGCGCCAGCAGCCCCCAGGGGACCGACTATGGCTACACCTTC CASSPQGTDYGYTF